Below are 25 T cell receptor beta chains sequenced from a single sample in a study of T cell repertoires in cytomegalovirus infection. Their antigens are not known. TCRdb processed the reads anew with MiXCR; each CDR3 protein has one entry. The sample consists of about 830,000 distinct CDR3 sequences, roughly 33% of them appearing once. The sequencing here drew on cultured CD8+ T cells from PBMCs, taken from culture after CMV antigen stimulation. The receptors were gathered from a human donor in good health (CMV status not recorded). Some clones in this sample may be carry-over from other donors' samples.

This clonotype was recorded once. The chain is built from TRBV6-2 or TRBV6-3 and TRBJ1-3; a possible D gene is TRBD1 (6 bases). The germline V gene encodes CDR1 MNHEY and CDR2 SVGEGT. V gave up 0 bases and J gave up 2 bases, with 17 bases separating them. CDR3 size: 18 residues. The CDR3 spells CASSYSTLQGKAGNTIYF. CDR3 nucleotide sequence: TGTGCCAGCAGTTACTCGACCCTTCAGGGGAAAGCTGGAAACACCATATATTTT.

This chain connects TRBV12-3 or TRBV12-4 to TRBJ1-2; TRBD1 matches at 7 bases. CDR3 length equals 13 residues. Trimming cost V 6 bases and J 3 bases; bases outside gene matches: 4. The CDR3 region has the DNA TGTGCCAGCAGATTGCAGGGGGACTATGGCTACACCTTC. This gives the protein CASRLQGDYGYTF.

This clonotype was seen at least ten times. CDR3 nucleotides: TGTGCCAGCAGTTCAAGCCTGGATGGGACTGAAGCTTTCTTT. Its translation is CASSSSLDGTEAFF. The chain has TRBV7-8 and TRBJ1-1; D is unresolved. CDR3 size: 14 residues. V lost 6 bases, J lost 5 bases, and 16 bases lay in between. Germline values: CDR1 SGHVS, CDR2 FQNEAQ.

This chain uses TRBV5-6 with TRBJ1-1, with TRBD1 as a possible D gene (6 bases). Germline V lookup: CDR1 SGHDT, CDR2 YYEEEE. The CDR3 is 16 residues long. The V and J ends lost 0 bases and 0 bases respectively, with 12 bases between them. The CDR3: CASSLETGNMNTEAFF. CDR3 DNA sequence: TGTGCCAGCAGCTTGGAGACAGGTAACATGAACACTGAAGCTTTCTTT.

The chain's CDR3 is CASTNGAYSYEQYF. The DNA for the CDR3 is TGTGCCAGCACCAACGGGGCCTACTCCTACGAGCAGTACTTC. This sequence joins TRBV6-6 and TRBJ2-7, with D perhaps assigned TRBD1 or TRBD2 (5 bases each). The germline V gene encodes CDR1 MNHNY and CDR2 SVGAGI (reference sequence). This CDR3 is built from 14 residues. Trimming pared 7 bases from V and 0 bases from J, leaving 13 bases between.

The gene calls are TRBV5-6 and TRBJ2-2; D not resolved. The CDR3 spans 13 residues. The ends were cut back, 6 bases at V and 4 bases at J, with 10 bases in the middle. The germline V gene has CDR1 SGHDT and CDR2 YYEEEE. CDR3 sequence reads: CASTYQSTGELFF. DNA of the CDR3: TGTGCCAGCACATACCAAAGCACCGGGGAGCTGTTTTTT.

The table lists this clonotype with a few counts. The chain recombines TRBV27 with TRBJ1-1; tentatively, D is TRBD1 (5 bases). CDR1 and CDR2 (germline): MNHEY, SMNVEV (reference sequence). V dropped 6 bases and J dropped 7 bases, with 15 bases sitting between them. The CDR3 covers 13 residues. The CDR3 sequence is CASSPVGAGEAFF. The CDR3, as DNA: TGTGCCAGCAGCCCTGTAGGGGCGGGTGAAGCTTTCTTT.

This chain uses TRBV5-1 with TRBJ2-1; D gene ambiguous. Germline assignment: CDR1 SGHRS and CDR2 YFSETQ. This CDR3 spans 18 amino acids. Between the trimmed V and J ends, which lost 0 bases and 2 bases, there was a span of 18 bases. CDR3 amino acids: CASSLVEAQLLAYNEQFF. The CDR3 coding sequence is TGCGCCAGCAGCTTGGTGGAAGCGCAGTTATTGGCCTACAATGAGCAGTTCTTC. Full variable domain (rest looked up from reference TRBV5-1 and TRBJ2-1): KAGVTQTPRYLIKTRGQQVTLSCSPISGHRSVSWYQQTPGQGLQFLFEYFSETQRNKGNFPGRFSGRQFSNSRSEMNVSTLELGDSALYLCASSLVEAQLLAYNEQFFGPGTRLTVL.

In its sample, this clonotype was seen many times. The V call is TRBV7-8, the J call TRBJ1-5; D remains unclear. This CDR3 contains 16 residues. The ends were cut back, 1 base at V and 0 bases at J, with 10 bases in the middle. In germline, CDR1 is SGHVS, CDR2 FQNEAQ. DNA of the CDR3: TGTGCCAGCAGCTTAGGAACTGTAAATAGCAATCAGCCCCAGCATTTT. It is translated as CASSLGTVNSNQPQHF. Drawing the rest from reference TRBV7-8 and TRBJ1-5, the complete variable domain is GAGVSQSPRYKVAKRGQDVALRCDPISGHVSLFWYQQALGQGPEFLTYFQNEAQLDKSGLPSDRFFAERPEGSVSTLKIQRTQQEDSAVYLCASSLGTVNSNQPQHFGDGTRLSIL.

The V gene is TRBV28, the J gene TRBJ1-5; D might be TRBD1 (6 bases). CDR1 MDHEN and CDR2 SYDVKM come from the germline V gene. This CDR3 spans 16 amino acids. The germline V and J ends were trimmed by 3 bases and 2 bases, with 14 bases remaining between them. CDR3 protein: CASSFVRGGGNQPQHF. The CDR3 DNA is TGTGCCAGCAGTTTTGTAAGGGGGGGGGGCAATCAGCCCCAGCATTTT.

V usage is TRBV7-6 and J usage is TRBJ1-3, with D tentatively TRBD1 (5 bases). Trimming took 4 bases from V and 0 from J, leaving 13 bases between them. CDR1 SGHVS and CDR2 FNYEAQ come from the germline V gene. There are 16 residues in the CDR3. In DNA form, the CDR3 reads TGTGCCAGCAGCTCCGGCCCAGGGCTCTCTGGAAACACCATATATTTT. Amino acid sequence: CASSSGPGLSGNTIYF.

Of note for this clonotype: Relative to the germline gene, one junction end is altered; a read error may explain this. Here the CDR3 reads CASSTGTSGGSNTGELFF. The CDR3 DNA follows: TGTGCTAGCAGCACGGGGACTAGCGGGGGGTCGAACACCGGGGAGCTGTTTTTT. The chain recombines TRBV7-6 with TRBJ2-2, with 15 bases fitting TRBD2. The CDR3 runs 18 residues. Germline assignment: CDR1 SGHVS and CDR2 FNYEAQ.

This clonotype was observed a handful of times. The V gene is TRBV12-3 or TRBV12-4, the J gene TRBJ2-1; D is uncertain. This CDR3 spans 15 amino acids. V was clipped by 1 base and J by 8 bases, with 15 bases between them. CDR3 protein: CASSLGPYGRHEQFF. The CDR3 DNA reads TGTGCCAGCAGTTTAGGCCCGTACGGCAGACATGAGCAGTTCTTC.

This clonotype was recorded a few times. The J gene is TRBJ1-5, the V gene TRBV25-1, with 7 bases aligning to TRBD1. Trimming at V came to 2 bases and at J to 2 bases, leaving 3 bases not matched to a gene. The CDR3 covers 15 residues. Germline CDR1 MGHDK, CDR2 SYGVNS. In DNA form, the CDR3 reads TGTGCCAGCAGTGAAGGAGGGGGCGGCAATCAGCCCCAGCATTTT. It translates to CASSEGGGGNQPQHF.

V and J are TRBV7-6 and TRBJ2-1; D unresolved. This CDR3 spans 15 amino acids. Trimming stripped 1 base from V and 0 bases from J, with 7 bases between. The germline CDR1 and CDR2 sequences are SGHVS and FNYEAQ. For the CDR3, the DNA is TGTGCCAGCAGCTTAGGGGTGCTCTCCTACAATGAGCAGTTCTTC. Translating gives CASSLGVLSYNEQFF.

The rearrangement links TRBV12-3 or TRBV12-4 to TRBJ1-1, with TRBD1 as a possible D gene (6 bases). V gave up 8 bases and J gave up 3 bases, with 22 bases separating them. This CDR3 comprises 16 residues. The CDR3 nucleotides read TGTGCCAGCGCGGGAGAGGCCACGCAGGGGTACACTGAAGCTTTCTTT. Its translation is CASAGEATQGYTEAFF.

CDR3 DNA: TGTGCCAGCAGCTGGGGAGTAAAAGATACGCAGTATTTT. It specifies CASSWGVKDTQYF. The rearrangement uses TRBV13 and TRBJ2-3; maybe TRBD2 (5 bases). Germline V gene data show CDR1 as PRHDT and CDR2 as FYEKMQ (reference sequence). The V end was cut by 4 bases, the J end by 5 bases, with 10 bases between. The CDR3 sequence is 13 residues long.

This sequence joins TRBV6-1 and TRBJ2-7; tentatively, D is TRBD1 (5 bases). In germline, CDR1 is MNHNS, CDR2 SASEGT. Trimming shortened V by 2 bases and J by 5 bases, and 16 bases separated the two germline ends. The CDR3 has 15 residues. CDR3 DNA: TGTGCCAGCAGTGAATGGCAGGGTGTGAAGAACGAGCAGTACTTC. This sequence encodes CASSEWQGVKNEQYF.

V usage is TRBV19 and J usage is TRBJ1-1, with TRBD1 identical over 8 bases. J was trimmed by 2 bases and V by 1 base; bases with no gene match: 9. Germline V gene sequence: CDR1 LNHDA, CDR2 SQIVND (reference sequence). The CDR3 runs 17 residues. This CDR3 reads CASSIGDRGVYNTEAFF. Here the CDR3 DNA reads TGTGCCAGTAGTATAGGAGACAGGGGCGTATACAACACTGAAGCTTTCTTT.

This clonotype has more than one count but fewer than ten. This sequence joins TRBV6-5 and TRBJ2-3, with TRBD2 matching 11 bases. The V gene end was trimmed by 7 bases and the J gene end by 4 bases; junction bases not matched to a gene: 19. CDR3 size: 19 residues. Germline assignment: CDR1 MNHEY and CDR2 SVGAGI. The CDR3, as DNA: TGTGCCAGCAAACTAGTAGCGGGGGGGCCTCGGTTATTGTCAGATACGCAGTATTTT. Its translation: CASKLVAGGPRLLSDTQYF.

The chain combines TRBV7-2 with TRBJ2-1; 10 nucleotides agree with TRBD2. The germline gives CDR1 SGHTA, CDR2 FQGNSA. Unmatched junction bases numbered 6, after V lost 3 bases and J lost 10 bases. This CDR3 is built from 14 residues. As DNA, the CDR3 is TGTGCCAGCAGCTTTACTAGCGGGGAGCCCGAGCAGTTCTTC. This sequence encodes CASSFTSGEPEQFF.

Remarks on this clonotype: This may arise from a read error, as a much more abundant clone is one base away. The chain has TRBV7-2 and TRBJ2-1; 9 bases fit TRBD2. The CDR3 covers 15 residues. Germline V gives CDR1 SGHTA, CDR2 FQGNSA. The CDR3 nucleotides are TGTGTCAGCAGCCCCGGACTAGCGCCTTACAATGAGCAGTTCTTC. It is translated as CVSSPGLAPYNEQFF. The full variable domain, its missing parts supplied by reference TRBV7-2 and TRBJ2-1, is GAGVSQSPSNKVTEKGKDVELRCDPISGHTALYWYRQSLGQGLEFLIYFQGNSAPDKSGLPSDRFSAERTGGSVSTLTIQRTQQEDSAVYLCVSSPGLAPYNEQFFGPGTRLTVL.

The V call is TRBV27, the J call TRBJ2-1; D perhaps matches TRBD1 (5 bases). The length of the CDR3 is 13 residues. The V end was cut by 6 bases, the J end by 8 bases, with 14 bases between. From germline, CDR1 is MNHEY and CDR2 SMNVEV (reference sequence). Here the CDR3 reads CASRPDSTDEQFF. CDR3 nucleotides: TGTGCCAGCAGACCCGACAGTACCGATGAGCAGTTCTTC.

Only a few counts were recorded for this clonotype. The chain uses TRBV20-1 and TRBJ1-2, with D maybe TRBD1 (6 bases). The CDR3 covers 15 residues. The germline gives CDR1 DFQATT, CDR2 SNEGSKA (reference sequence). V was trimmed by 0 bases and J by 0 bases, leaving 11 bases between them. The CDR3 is CSARDPDSPNYGYTF. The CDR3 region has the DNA TGCAGTGCTAGAGACCCGGACAGTCCTAACTATGGCTACACCTTC.

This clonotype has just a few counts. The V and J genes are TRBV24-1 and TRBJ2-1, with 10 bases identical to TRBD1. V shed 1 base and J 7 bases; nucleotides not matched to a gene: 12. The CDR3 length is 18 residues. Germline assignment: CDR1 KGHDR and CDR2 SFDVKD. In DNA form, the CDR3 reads TGTGCCACCAGTGATTTTGTCCGCCGGGACAGGGGTGTAAATGAGCAGTTCTTC. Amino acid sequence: CATSDFVRRDRGVNEQFF.